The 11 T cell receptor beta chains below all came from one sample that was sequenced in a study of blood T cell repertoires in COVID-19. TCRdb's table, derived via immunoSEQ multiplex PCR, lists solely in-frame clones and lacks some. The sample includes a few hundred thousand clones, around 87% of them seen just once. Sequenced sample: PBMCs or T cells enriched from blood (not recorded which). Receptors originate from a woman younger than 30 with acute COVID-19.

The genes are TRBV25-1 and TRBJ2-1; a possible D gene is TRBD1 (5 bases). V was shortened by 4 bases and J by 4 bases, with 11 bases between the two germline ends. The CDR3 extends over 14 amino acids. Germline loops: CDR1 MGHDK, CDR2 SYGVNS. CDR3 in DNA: TGTGCCAGCAGTGTACAGCAGGGTTACAATGAGCAGTTCTTC. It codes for CASSVQQGYNEQFF.

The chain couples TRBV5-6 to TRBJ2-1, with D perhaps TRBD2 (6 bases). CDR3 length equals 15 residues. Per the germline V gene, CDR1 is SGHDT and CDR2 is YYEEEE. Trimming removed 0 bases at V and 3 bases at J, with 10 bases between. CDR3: CASSLGLAFYNEQFF. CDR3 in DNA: TGTGCCAGCAGCTTGGGTCTAGCGTTCTACAATGAGCAGTTCTTC.

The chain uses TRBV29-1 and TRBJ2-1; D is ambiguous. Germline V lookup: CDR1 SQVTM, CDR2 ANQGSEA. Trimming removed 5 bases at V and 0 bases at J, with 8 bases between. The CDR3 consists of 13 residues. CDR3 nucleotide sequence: TGCAGCGTTCCCCGTAGCTCCTACAATGAGCAGTTCTTC. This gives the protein CSVPRSSYNEQFF.

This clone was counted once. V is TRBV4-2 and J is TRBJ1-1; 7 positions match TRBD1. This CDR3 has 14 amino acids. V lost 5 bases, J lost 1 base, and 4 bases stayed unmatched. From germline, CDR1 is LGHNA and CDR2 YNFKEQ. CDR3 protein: CASSSRQGNTEAFF. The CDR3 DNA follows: TGTGCCAGCAGCTCTCGACAGGGGAACACTGAAGCTTTCTTT.

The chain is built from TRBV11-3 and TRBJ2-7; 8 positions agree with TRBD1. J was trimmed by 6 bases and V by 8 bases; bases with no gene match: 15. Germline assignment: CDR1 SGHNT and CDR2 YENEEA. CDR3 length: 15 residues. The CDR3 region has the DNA TGTGCCAGCCGACATCCGGGACAGGCCCCCGCCGAGCAGTACTTC. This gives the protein CASRHPGQAPAEQYF. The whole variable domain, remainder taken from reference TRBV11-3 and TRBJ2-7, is EAGVVQSPRYKIIEKKQPVAFWCNPISGHNTLYWYLQNLGQGPELLIRYENEEAVDDSQLPKDRFSAERLKGVDSTLKIQPAELGDSAVYLCASRHPGQAPAEQYFGPGTRLTVT.

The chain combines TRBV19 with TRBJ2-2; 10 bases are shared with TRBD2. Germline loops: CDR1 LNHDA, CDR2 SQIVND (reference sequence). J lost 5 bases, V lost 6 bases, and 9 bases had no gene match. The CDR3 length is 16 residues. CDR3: CASSPRASGGTGELFF. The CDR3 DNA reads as TGTGCCAGTAGCCCGAGGGCTAGCGGGGGAACCGGGGAGCTGTTTTTT.

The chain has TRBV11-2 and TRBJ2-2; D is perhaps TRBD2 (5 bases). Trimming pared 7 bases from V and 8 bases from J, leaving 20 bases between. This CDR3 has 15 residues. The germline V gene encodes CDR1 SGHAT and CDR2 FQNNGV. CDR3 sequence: CASNGGSLIGGELFF. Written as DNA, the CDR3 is TGTGCCAGCAACGGTGGGAGTCTTATTGGGGGGGAGCTGTTTTTT.

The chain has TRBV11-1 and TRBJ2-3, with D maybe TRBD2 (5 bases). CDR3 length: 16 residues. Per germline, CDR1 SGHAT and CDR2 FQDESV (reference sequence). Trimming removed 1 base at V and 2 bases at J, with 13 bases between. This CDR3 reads CASSLGTLLDTDTQYF. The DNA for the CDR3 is TGTGCCAGCAGCTTAGGGACTTTGCTCGACACAGATACGCAGTATTTT.

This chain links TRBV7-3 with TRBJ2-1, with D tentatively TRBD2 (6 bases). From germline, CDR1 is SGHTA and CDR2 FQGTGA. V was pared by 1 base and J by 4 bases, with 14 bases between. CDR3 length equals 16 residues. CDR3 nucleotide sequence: TGTGCCAGCAGCTTAAACGTCGGGGCGGGGTACAATGAGCAGTTCTTC. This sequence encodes CASSLNVGAGYNEQFF.

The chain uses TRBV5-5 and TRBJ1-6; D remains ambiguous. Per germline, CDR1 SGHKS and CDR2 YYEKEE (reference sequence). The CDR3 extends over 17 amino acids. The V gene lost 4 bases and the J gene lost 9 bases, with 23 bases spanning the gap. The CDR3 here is CASSPVYQMRVPSPLHF. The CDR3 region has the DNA TGTGCCAGCAGCCCGGTGTACCAGATGCGGGTACCTTCACCCCTCCACTTT.

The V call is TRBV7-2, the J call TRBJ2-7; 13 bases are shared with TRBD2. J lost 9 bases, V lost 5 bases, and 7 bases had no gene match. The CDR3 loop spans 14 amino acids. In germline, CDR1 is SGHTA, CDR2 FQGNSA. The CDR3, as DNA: TGTGCCAGCAGCCCAGGACTAGCGGGAGAGGTGCAGTACTTC. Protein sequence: CASSPGLAGEVQYF.